These 21 T cell receptor beta chains were sequenced from one sample in a study of brain T cells in children with intractable seizures. Specified time point: blood from clinic visit 5 months post-surgery; TSC patient then seizure free. The protocol was immunoSEQ multiplex PCR, while the TCRdb copy is restricted to in-frame clones and leaves out a portion. The data show under 400,000 clones, over 90% seen once. Specimen: peripheral blood, collected 4 to 5 months after surgery. These receptor sequences come from a boy in the first two years of life with tuberous sclerosis and intractable seizures.

V is TRBV27 and J is TRBJ1-2; D gene uncertain. Germline loops: CDR1 MNHEY, CDR2 SMNVEV (reference sequence). There are 14 residues in the CDR3. V was trimmed by 0 bases and J by 4 bases, leaving 9 bases between them. The CDR3 nucleotides read TGTGCCAGCAGTTTATCAATCCCATTCTATGGCTACACCTTC. Amino acids: CASSLSIPFYGYTF.

The rearrangement uses TRBV18 and TRBJ1-2; D remains ambiguous. Germline-derived CDR1 and CDR2 are KGHSH and LQKENI. CDR3 length: 13 amino acids. V was pared by 3 bases and J by 4 bases, with 9 bases between. The CDR3 sequence: CASSPGVRYGYTF. The CDR3 DNA sequence: TGTGCCAGCTCACCCGGAGTACGCTATGGCTACACCTTC. The variable domain in full, completed from reference TRBV18 and TRBJ1-2, reads NAGVMQNPRHLVRRRGQEARLRCSPMKGHSHVYWYRQLPEEGLKFMVYLQKENIIDESGMPKERFSAEFPKEGPSILRIQQVVRGDSAAYFCASSPGVRYGYTFGSGTRLTVV.

The gene calls are TRBV9 and TRBJ1-2, with 7 bases matching TRBD1. The germline V gene encodes CDR1 SGDLS and CDR2 YYNGEE. J was trimmed by 5 bases and V by 4 bases; bases with no gene match: 14. This CDR3 is built from 16 residues. The CDR3 reads CASSPRRQGRWYGYTF. Written as DNA, the CDR3 is TGTGCCAGCAGCCCCCGACGACAGGGTCGTTGGTATGGCTACACCTTC.

The chain links TRBV28 to TRBJ2-7; D unclear. This CDR3 region has 15 residues. V lost 5 bases and J 2 bases, leaving 16 bases between the germline ends. Germline V gene sequence: CDR1 MDHEN, CDR2 SYDVKM. Here the CDR3 DNA reads TGTGCCAGCAGTAAGACCTTGACCGCTACCTACGAGCAGTACTTC. This gives the protein CASSKTLTATYEQYF.

The rearrangement uses TRBV6-1 and TRBJ1-2, with a weak D call TRBD1 (5 bases). Germline V gene lookup returns CDR1 MNHNS and CDR2 SASEGT. CDR3 size: 15 residues. The V gene lost 3 bases and the J gene lost 2 bases, with 13 bases spanning the gap. This CDR3 reads CASSDSVYRNYGYTF. The CDR3 DNA sequence: TGTGCCAGCAGTGATTCAGTATACAGGAACTATGGCTACACCTTC.

The gene calls are TRBV19 and TRBJ2-5; TRBD1 matches 7 bases. The J segment lost 2 bases and the V segment lost 4 bases, leaving 13 bases of the junction unmatched. Looked up from germline, CDR1 is LNHDA and CDR2 is SQIVND (reference sequence). The CDR3 covers 17 residues. CDR3 DNA: TGTGCCAGTAGTAGATCGTGGACAGGTGAGATTCAAGAGACCCAGTACTTC. Translating gives CASSRSWTGEIQETQYF.

The rearrangement uses TRBV11-3 and TRBJ2-5, with 9 bases fitting TRBD1. CDR3 length: 15 residues. Germline-derived CDR1 and CDR2 are SGHNT and YENEEA. The V segment lost 5 bases and the J segment 5 bases; nucleotides outside the gene matches: 9. The CDR3 region is CASSGPGQGSETQYF. The DNA for the CDR3 is TGTGCCAGCAGCGGCCCCGGACAGGGGTCCGAGACCCAGTACTTC.

The chain recombines TRBV2 with TRBJ1-5; TRBD1 agrees at 7 bases. CDR1 and CDR2 from the germline V gene are SNHLY and FYNNEI. The CDR3 spans 16 residues. J gave up 0 bases and V 8 bases, and 10 bases lay outside the gene matches. CDR3: CASGGQSAFSNQPQHF. The CDR3 region has the DNA TGTGCCAGCGGGGGACAGTCCGCTTTTAGCAATCAGCCCCAGCATTTT. Full variable domain (outside the CDR3, taken from reference TRBV2 and TRBJ1-5): EPEVTQTPSHQVTQMGQEVILRCVPISNHLYFYWYRQILGQKVEFLVSFYNNEISEKSEIFDDQFSVERPDGSNFTLKIRSTKLEDSAMYFCASGGQSAFSNQPQHFGDGTRLSIL.

The chain carries TRBV4-1 and TRBJ2-1; 12 bases line up with TRBD2. With V trimmed by 7 bases and J by 6 bases, 7 bases remained unmatched. Germline values: CDR1 MGHRA, CDR2 YSYEKL. This CDR3 spans 15 amino acids. The CDR3 sequence is CASTRLAGVPNEQFF. CDR3 sequence (DNA): TGCGCCAGCACCCGACTAGCGGGAGTTCCCAATGAGCAGTTCTTC.

The chain combines TRBV5-1 with TRBJ1-2; weak D call: TRBD1 (5 bases). V gave up 2 bases and J gave up 5 bases, with 19 bases separating them. This CDR3 is built from 16 residues. Germline assignment: CDR1 SGHRS and CDR2 YFSETQ. The CDR3 DNA reads TGCGCCAGCAGCTTTTTCATTCAGGGTGAGGGGTATGGCTACACCTTC. This codes for CASSFFIQGEGYGYTF. Filled out from reference TRBV5-1 and TRBJ1-2, the complete variable domain reads KAGVTQTPRYLIKTRGQQVTLSCSPISGHRSVSWYQQTPGQGLQFLFEYFSETQRNKGNFPGRFSGRQFSNSRSEMNVSTLELGDSALYLCASSFFIQGEGYGYTFGSGTRLTVV.

This rearrangement joins TRBV5-1 to TRBJ2-7; 9 bases map to TRBD2. The CDR3 consists of 13 residues. Germline loops: CDR1 SGHRS, CDR2 YFSETQ. V lost 1 base and J lost 7; bases outside the gene matches: 3. This chain's CDR3 is CASSLSGRKEQYF. CDR3 coding DNA: TGCGCCAGCAGCTTGAGCGGGAGGAAAGAGCAGTACTTC.

This chain connects TRBV6-5 to TRBJ2-7; D perhaps matches TRBD2 (6 bases). The CDR3 has 13 residues. Germline V gene sequence: CDR1 MNHEY, CDR2 SVGAGI. Trimming took 4 bases from V and 3 from J, leaving 10 bases between them. CDR3 sequence: CASSWGTYYEQYF. The CDR3 bases are TGTGCCAGCAGTTGGGGGACTTACTACGAGCAGTACTTC.

The V gene is TRBV6-5, the J gene TRBJ1-2; D not resolved. The V gene lost 4 bases and the J gene lost 2 bases, with 11 bases spanning the gap. The germline CDR1 and CDR2 sequences are MNHEY and SVGAGI. The length of the CDR3 is 14 residues. CDR3 sequence: CASSSGPLNYGYTF. In nucleotides, the CDR3 is TGTGCCAGCAGTTCAGGACCGCTAAACTATGGCTACACCTTC.

This chain joins TRBV4-1 and TRBJ2-4, with TRBD1 as a possible D gene (5 bases). V lost 0 bases to trimming and J lost 9 bases, with 12 bases between them. The CDR3 is 14 amino acids. The V gene's germline CDR1 is MGHRA and CDR2 YSYEKL. The CDR3 spells CASSQDDKTVIQYF. The CDR3 DNA follows: TGCGCCAGCAGCCAAGATGACAAGACAGTCATTCAGTACTTC.

V usage is TRBV7-8 and J usage is TRBJ2-7, with 7 bases identical to TRBD1. Germline V gene lookup returns CDR1 SGHVS and CDR2 FQNEAQ. This CDR3 has 14 residues. Trimming took 3 bases from V and 6 from J; bases not matched to a gene: 8. Here the CDR3 reads CASSLDRYPGEQYF. CDR3 bases: TGTGCCAGCAGCTTGGACAGGTACCCTGGCGAGCAGTACTTC.

The chain uses TRBV12-3 or TRBV12-4 and TRBJ1-5, with D possibly being TRBD1 (5 bases). The V and J ends lost 2 bases and 4 bases respectively, with 6 bases between them. The CDR3 spans 13 residues. CDR3 region: CASSLKGNQPQHF. CDR3 bases: TGTGCCAGCAGTTTAAAGGGGAATCAGCCCCAGCATTTT.

The V and J genes are TRBV5-1 and TRBJ2-7; D is uncertain. V lost 7 bases, J lost 0 bases, and 14 bases lay in between. Germline CDR1 reads SGHRS; CDR2 reads YFSETQ. The CDR3 consists of 14 residues. The CDR3 region has the DNA TGCGCCAGCGGTTGGGGTCGTAGCTCCTACGAGCAGTACTTC. Translation: CASGWGRSSYEQYF.

The rearrangement links TRBV6-5 to TRBJ1-2; a weak D match, TRBD1 (5 bases). This CDR3 contains 14 residues. Per germline, CDR1 MNHEY and CDR2 SVGAGI. Trimming removed 2 bases at V and 8 bases at J, with 15 bases between. In DNA, the CDR3 is TGTGCCAGCAGTTACCGGGACGACCTTGGGGGCTACACCTTC. This sequence encodes CASSYRDDLGGYTF.

The chain uses TRBV4-1 and TRBJ2-6; possibly TRBD1 for D (5 bases). The germline V gene encodes CDR1 MGHRA and CDR2 YSYEKL. V lost 4 bases and J lost 0, with 19 bases in between. The CDR3 is 19 residues long. Here the CDR3 reads CASSPSPGRSYSGANVLTF. The DNA for the CDR3 is TGCGCCAGCAGCCCATCCCCAGGGCGGTCGTACTCTGGGGCCAACGTCCTGACTTTC.

V gene TRBV20-1 combines with J gene TRBJ1-1; no definite D call. V was shortened by 0 bases and J by 6 bases, with 5 bases between the two germline ends. Per germline, CDR1 DFQATT and CDR2 SNEGSKA (reference sequence). The CDR3 length is 11 residues. CDR3 coding DNA: TGCAGTGCTAGAGAACGGGCTGAAGCTTTCTTT. Its translation: CSARERAEAFF.

The table lists this clone with a count of one. CDR3: CASSLWGWRNTEAFF. CDR3 DNA: TGTGCCAGCAGTTTATGGGGTTGGAGGAACACTGAAGCTTTCTTT. This rearrangement joins TRBV27 to TRBJ1-1; no reliable D call. Per the germline V gene, CDR1 is MNHEY and CDR2 is SMNVEV (reference sequence). The CDR3 runs to 15 residues. The germline V and J ends were trimmed by 1 base and 1 base, with 10 bases remaining between them.